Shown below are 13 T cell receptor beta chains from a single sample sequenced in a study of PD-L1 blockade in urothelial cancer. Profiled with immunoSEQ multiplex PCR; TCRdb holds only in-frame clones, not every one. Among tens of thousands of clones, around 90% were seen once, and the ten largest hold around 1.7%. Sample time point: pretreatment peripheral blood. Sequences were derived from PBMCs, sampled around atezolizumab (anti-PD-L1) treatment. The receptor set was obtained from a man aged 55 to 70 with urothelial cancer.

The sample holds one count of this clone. The CDR3 here is CASSLELDRTEYGYTF. The CDR3 DNA sequence: TGCGCCAGCAGCTTGGAACTAGACAGGACGGAATATGGCTACACCTTC. The gene calls are TRBV5-1 and TRBJ1-2; TRBD1 might be the D (6 bases). The germline gives CDR1 SGHRS, CDR2 YFSETQ. The CDR3 contains 16 residues. Trimming cost V 0 bases and J 5 bases, with 17 bases left between them.

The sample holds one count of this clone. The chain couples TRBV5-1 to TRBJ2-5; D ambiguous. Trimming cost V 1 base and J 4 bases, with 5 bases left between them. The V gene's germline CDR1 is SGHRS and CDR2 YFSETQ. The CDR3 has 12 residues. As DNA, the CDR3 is TGCGCCAGCAGCTTGTACGGAGAGACCCAGTACTTC. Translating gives CASSLYGETQYF. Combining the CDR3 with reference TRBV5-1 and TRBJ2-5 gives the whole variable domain KAGVTQTPRYLIKTRGQQVTLSCSPISGHRSVSWYQQTPGQGLQFLFEYFSETQRNKGNFPGRFSGRQFSNSRSEMNVSTLELGDSALYLCASSLYGETQYFGPGTRLLVL.

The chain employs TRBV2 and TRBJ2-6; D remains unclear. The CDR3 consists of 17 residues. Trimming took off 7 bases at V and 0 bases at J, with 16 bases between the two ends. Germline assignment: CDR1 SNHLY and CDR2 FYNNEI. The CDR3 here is CASTAQDSVSGANVLTF. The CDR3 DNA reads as TGTGCCAGCACCGCCCAGGATTCGGTCTCTGGGGCCAACGTCCTGACTTTC.

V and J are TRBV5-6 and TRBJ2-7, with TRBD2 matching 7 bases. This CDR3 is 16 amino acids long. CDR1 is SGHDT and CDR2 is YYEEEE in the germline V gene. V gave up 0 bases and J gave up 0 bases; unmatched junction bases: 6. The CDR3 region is CASSLGAGGSSYEQYF. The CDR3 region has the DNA TGTGCCAGCAGCTTGGGTGCCGGCGGGAGCTCCTACGAGCAGTACTTC.

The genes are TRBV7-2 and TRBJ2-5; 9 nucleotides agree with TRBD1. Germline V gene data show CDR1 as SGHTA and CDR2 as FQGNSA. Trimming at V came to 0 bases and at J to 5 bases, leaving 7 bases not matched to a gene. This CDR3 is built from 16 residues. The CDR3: CASSLAPGQGKETQYF. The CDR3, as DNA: TGTGCCAGCAGCTTAGCCCCGGGACAGGGAAAGGAGACCCAGTACTTC.

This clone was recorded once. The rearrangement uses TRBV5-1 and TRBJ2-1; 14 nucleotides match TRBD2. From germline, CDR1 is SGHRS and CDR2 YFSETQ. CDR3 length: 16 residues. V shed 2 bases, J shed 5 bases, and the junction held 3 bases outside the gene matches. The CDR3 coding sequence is TGCGCCAGCAGCTTCGGGGGACTAGCGGGGGACAATGAGCAGTTCTTC. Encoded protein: CASSFGGLAGDNEQFF. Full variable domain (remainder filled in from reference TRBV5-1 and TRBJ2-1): KAGVTQTPRYLIKTRGQQVTLSCSPISGHRSVSWYQQTPGQGLQFLFEYFSETQRNKGNFPGRFSGRQFSNSRSEMNVSTLELGDSALYLCASSFGGLAGDNEQFFGPGTRLTVL.

The CDR3 nucleotides read TGTGCCAGCAGTACACATGACAGGGCGGTATATCAGCCCCAGCATTTT. Translating gives CASSTHDRAVYQPQHF. The chain uses TRBV6-6 and TRBJ1-5, with 7 bases matching TRBD1. The germline V gene has CDR1 MNHNY and CDR2 SVGAGI (reference sequence). With V trimmed by 5 bases and J by 5 bases, 12 bases remained unmatched. The CDR3 covers 16 residues.

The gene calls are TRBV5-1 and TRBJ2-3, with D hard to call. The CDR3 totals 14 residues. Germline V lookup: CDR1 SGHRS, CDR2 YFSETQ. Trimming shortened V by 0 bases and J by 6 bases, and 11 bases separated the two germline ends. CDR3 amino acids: CASSLEPGFDTQYF. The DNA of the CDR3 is TGCGCCAGCAGCTTGGAACCAGGATTTGATACGCAGTATTTT.

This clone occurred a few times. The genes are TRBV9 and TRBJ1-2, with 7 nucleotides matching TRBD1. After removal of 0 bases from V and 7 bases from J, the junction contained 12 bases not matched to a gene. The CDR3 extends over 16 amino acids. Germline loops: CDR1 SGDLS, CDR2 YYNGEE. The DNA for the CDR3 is TGTGCCAGCAGCGTAGCCGTGGCAGGGGGACTTGGTGGCTACACCTTC. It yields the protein CASSVAVAGGLGGYTF.

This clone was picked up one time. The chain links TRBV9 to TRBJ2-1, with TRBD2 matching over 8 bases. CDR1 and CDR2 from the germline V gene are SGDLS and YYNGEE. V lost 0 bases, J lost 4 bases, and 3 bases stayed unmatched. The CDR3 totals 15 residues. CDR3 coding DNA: TGTGCCAGCAGCGTAGGGAGCGGGGGTTACAATGAGCAGTTCTTC. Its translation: CASSVGSGGYNEQFF.

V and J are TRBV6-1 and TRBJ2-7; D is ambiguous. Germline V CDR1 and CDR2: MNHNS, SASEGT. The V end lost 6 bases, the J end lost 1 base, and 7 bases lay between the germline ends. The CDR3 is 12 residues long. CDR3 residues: CASRSLSYEQYF. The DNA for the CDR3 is TGTGCCAGCAGATCTCTTTCCTACGAGCAGTACTTC.

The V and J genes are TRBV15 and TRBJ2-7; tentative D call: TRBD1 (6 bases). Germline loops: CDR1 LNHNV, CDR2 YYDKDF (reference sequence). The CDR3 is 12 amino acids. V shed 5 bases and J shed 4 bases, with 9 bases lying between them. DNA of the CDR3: TGTGCCACCAGCTCACAGGGTTACGAGCAGTACTTC. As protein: CATSSQGYEQYF. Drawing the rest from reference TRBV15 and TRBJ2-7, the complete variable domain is DAMVIQNPRYQVTQFGKPVTLSCSQTLNHNVMYWYQQKSSQAPKLLFHYYDKDFNNEADTPDNFQSRRPNTSFCFLDIRSPGLGDTAMYLCATSSQGYEQYFGPGTRLTVT.

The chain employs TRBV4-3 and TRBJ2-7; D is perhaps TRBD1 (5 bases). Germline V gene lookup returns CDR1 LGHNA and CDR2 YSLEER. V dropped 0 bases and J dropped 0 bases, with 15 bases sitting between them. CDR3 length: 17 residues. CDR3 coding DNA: TGCGCCAGCAGCCAAGATCGGCGCCAGGGCAGCTCCTACGAGCAGTACTTC. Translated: CASSQDRRQGSSYEQYF.